The rows below give T cell receptor beta chains drawn from one sample of a study of T cells in Graves' hyperthyroidism and ophthalmopathy. Each CDR3 protein gets one entry after TCRdb re-called the multiplex PCR reads with MiXCR. The sample yields roughly 110,000 distinct CDR3 sequences, about a sixth seen once. Sequencing used blood. These receptors were obtained from a woman aged 50 to 60 with Graves' hyperthyroidism. CDR3s include the opening cysteine and the closing phenylalanine or tryptophan. The D gene is left open where the match is weak. Expanded clones get a size class; other rows say once, few or many, or leave the size out.

>NA|NA|TRBJ2-4|TRBV29-1
TGCAGCGTTGAAGTTCGGACATATCAAGGAGGCAACATTCAGTACTTC
CSVEVRTYQGGNIQYF
>many|NA|TRBJ2-7|TRBV2
TGTGCCAGCATTATTAGACAGGGAGGGTCCTACGAGCAGTACTTC
CASIIRQGGSYEQYF
>many|NA|TRBJ2-2|TRBV11-3
TGTGCCAGCAGCAAACAGGACTCAGCCGGGGAGCTGTTTTTT
CASSKQDSAGELFF
>many|NA|TRBJ2-3|TRBV5-1
TGCGCCAGCAGCAGGGCGGGGCGGTCTAGCACAGATACGCAGTATTTT
CASSRAGRSSTDTQYF
>NA|TRBD1|TRBJ1-1|TRBV24-1
TGTGCCACCAGTGATTTGGTCGGACAGGGGGAAGCTGAAGCTTTCTTT
CATSDLVGQGEAEAFF
>many|TRBD2|TRBJ2-1|TRBV6-2/TRBV6-3
TGTGCCAGCAGTCCCGTGCCGGGAGGGTTGATCGATGAGCAGTTCTTC
CASSPVPGGLIDEQFF
>many|TRBD1|TRBJ2-7|TRBV6-1
TGTGCCAGCAGTCGGACAGGGACCAACTACGAGCAGTACTTC
CASSRTGTNYEQYF
>NA|NA|TRBJ1-2|TRBV2
TGTGCCAGCAGTGAAGGAGTCAGGGGTCGCGGCTACACCTTC
CASSEGVRGRGYTF
>many|TRBD1|TRBJ1-1|TRBV5-6
TGTGCCAGCTGGAACAGGGGAGGGAACACTGAAGCTTTCTTT
CASWNRGGNTEAFF
>NA|NA|TRBJ2-5|TRBV5-1
TGCGCCAGCAGCTTGGTGCCCGGGGGAGGGGGAGAAGAGACCCGGTACTTC
CASSLVPGGGGEETRYF
>many|TRBD2|TRBJ2-1|TRBV3-1
TGTGCCAGCAGCCAACTAGCGGGAGGAGACAATGAGCAGTTCTTC
CASSQLAGGDNEQFF
>many|NA|TRBJ1-6|TRBV5-1
TGCGCCAGCAGCTTGGAACCGACTAGCTCCTATAATTCACCCCTCCACTTT
CASSLEPTSSYNSPLHF
>NA|NA|TRBJ1-1|TRBV7-6
TGTGCCAGCAGCCCAAGACAGAAGATGGCTGAAGCTTTCTTT
CASSPRQKMAEAFF
>many|TRBD1|TRBJ2-4|TRBV11-3
TGTGCCAGCAGCGCCAAGGGGGGACAGGGCAAAAACATTCAGTACTTC
CASSAKGGQGKNIQYF
>NA|TRBD2|TRBJ2-7|TRBV28
TGTGCCAGCAGTTTAGCAAGCGGGAGTAACGAGCAGTACTTC
CASSLASGSNEQYF
>many|TRBD1|TRBJ2-7|TRBV24-1
TGTGCCACCAGTGATCCCGGGACAGGGAACAACGAGCAGTACTTC
CATSDPGTGNNEQYF
>many|TRBD2|TRBJ2-1|TRBV28
TGTGCCAGCAGTTTTACTAGCGGTATTAATGAGCAGTTCTTC
CASSFTSGINEQFF
>many|NA|TRBJ2-7|TRBV6-5
TGTGCCAGCAGTTACTCCCCCTCGGGTCCCCACGAGCAGTACTTC
CASSYSPSGPHEQYF
>NA|TRBD1|TRBJ1-1|TRBV24-1
TGTGCCACCAGTGAATTCCGGGACAGGGGGCGAGGAACTGAAGCTTTCTTT
CATSEFRDRGRGTEAFF
>many|NA|TRBJ2-1|TRBV28
TGTGCCAGCAGTTTAGCGGGCGCCCTGGGGGGTGAGCAGTTCTTC
CASSLAGALGGEQFF
>many|NA|TRBJ1-2|TRBV7-8
TGTGCCAGCAGCCGGACGACCGTGCAGGCGGTATATGGCTACACCTTC
CASSRTTVQAVYGYTF
>many|NA|TRBJ1-2|TRBV27
TGTGCCAGCAGTCCCCAGGGGATCGTCTATGGCTACACCTTC
CASSPQGIVYGYTF
>many|NA|TRBJ1-4|TRBV20-1
TGCAGTGCTACTGCAACTAATGAAAAACTGTTTTTT
CSATATNEKLFF
>many|TRBD1|TRBJ1-5|TRBV10-3
TGTGCCATCAGTGAACTTACAGGGGCGAATCAGCCCCAGCATTTT
CAISELTGANQPQHF
>NA|NA|TRBJ2-5|TRBV20-1
TGCAGTGCTAGAGATACGGACCTTGGGACCCAGTACTTC
CSARDTDLGTQYF
>NA|TRBD1|TRBJ1-5|TRBV2
TGTGCCAGCAGTGCAGGGGGGACTCAGCCCCAGCATTTT
CASSAGGTQPQHF
>many|NA|TRBJ2-5|TRBV20-1
TGCAGTGCGGGCAGGCCTCAAGAGACCCAGTACTTC
CSAGRPQETQYF